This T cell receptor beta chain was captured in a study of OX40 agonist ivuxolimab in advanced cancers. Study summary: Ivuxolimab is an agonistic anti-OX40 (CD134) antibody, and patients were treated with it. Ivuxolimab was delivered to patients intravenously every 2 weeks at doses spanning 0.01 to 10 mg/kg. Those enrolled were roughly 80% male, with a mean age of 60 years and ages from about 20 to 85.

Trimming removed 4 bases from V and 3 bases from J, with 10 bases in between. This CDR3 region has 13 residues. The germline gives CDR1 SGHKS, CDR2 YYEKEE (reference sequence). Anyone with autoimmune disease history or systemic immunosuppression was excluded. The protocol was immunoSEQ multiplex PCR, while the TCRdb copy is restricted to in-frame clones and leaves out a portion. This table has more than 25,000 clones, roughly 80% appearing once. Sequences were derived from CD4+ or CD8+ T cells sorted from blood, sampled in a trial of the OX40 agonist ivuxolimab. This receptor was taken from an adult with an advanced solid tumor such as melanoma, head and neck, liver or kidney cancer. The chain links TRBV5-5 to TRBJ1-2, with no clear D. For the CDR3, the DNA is TGTGCCAGCAGCCGCGAGGCAGACTATGGCTACACCTTC. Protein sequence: CASSREADYGYTF.